The entry below describes one T cell receptor beta chain. Its specificity is not known. Different DNA sequences within this sample yield the same CDR3. The data were obtained in a study of shared clonotypes between healthy human individuals. The study, taken as a whole, reports: Measured sharing among donors was expected to vary with sequencing depth. Of the naive CD4 clonotypes, around 4.9% were shared across several donors.

Libraries were prepared by immunoSEQ multiplex PCR; TCRdb keeps only in-frame clonotypes and omits some of them. This sample carries about 710,000 clones, around 73% of them seen once, and the ten largest clones take 1.5% to 2%. V was pared by 4 bases and J by 4 bases, with 14 bases between. The CDR3 is 15 residues long. Per germline, CDR1 SGHRS and CDR2 YFSETQ. The sample comprised memory CD4+ T cells sorted from blood. Subset defined: CD45RA-negative fraction. The origin of this receptor is a woman aged 30 to 39 in good health. V is TRBV5-1 and J is TRBJ2-2; the D call may be TRBD1 or TRBD2 (7 bases each). The CDR3 DNA sequence: TGCGCCAGCAGCAGCGGGACAGAGGGCACCGGGGAGCTGTTTTTT. Its translation: CASSSGTEGTGELFF.